This record concerns one TCR beta chain sequence. This record comes from a study of blood T cell repertoires in COVID-19. Original processing methods: Amplification from reference gene primers served as the basis for estimated nucleated cell counts. Sequencing used immunoSEQ multiplex PCR; TCRdb keeps in-frame clones, though not all of them. The DNA was the basis for D and trimming; V, J and clone size are from that table. The data show 70,000 to 95,000 clones, about 87% seen once. Germline CDR1 LGHNA, CDR2 YSLEER. V lost 2 bases and J 2 bases, leaving 22 bases between the germline ends. This CDR3 is built from 18 residues.

Sequencing was carried out using peripheral blood. V is TRBV4-3 and J is TRBJ2-7; possibly TRBD2 for D (8 bases). The TCR originated in a man in his fifties or sixties with active COVID-19. Here the CDR3 reads CASSQPEGTAGDPYEQYF. In nucleotides, the CDR3 is TGCGCCAGCAGCCAACCCGAGGGGACAGCGGGAGACCCCTACGAGCAGTACTTC.